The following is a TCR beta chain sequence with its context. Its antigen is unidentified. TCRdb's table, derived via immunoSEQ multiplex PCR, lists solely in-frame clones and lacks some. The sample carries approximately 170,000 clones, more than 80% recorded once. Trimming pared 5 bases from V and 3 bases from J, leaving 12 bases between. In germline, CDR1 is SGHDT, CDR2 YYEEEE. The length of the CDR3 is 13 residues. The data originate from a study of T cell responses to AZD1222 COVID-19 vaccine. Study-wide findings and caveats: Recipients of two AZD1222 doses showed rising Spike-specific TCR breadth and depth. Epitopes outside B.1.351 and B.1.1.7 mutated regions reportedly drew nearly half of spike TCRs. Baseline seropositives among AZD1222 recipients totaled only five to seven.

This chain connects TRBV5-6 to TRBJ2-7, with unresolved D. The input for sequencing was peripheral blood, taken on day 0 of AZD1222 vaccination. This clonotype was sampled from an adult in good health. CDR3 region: CASRAGPHYEQYV. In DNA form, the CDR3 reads TGTGCCAGCAGGGCCGGGCCCCACTACGAGCAGTACGTC.